A selection of T cell receptor beta chains follows, all from one sample in a study of T cell responses to AZD1222 COVID-19 vaccine. Sequencing was performed with immunoSEQ multiplex PCR; in TCRdb, only in-frame clones are kept and a portion is missing. The sample yields just over 90,000 clones, 80% to 90% seen once. The source material was peripheral blood, sampled 28 days after the second AZD1222 dose. Source of these receptors: an adult who received the AZD1222 COVID-19 vaccine. Both conserved end residues are part of each CDR3. The size field is filled for only some rows; it gives once, few, many or a size class.

len: 15; v_gene: TRBV6-1; abundance: -; j_gene: TRBJ2-3; CDR3aa: CASSDLSGGTDTQYF
len: 14; v_gene: TRBV5-8; abundance: -; j_gene: TRBJ1-6; CDR3aa: CASRPGTGTSPLHF
len: 13; v_gene: TRBV3-1/TRBV3-2; abundance: -; j_gene: TRBJ2-3; CDR3aa: CASSQDPANTQYF
len: 17; v_gene: TRBV5-1; abundance: -; j_gene: TRBJ1-2; CDR3aa: CASSLTQTGDSGYGYTF
len: 13; v_gene: TRBV7-3; abundance: -; j_gene: TRBJ1-2; CDR3aa: CASSLSRQYGYTF
len: 14; v_gene: TRBV5-1; abundance: -; j_gene: TRBJ1-2; CDR3aa: CASSPTENNYGYTF
len: 13; v_gene: TRBV27; abundance: -; j_gene: TRBJ1-2; CDR3aa: CASSLSSGNGYTF
len: 9; v_gene: TRBV29-1; abundance: -; j_gene: TRBJ1-1; CDR3aa: CSVEESGYF
len: 12; v_gene: TRBV5-4; abundance: -; j_gene: TRBJ2-1; CDR3aa: CASSLDYNEQFF
len: 16; v_gene: TRBV1; abundance: -; j_gene: TRBJ2-2; CDR3aa: CTSSQDGAGGRGELFF
len: 13; v_gene: TRBV25-1; abundance: -; j_gene: TRBJ1-2; CDR3aa: CASSSGQGYGYTF
len: 15; v_gene: TRBV19; abundance: -; j_gene: TRBJ2-1; CDR3aa: CASSIVLAGYNEQFF
len: 15; v_gene: TRBV6-2/TRBV6-3; abundance: -; j_gene: TRBJ1-4; CDR3aa: CASSPPGTENEKLFF
len: 21; v_gene: TRBV13; abundance: -; j_gene: TRBJ2-1; CDR3aa: CASSLNPLGGRAGGSYNEQFF
len: 15; v_gene: TRBV9; abundance: few; j_gene: TRBJ2-1; CDR3aa: CASSVYGLSYNEQFF
len: 14; v_gene: TRBV15; abundance: -; j_gene: TRBJ2-1; CDR3aa: CATSRETRSGAEFF
len: 12; v_gene: TRBV7-9; abundance: -; j_gene: TRBJ1-1; CDR3aa: CASSSGTGEGYF
len: 14; v_gene: TRBV27; abundance: -; j_gene: TRBJ2-7; CDR3aa: CASSLREGFYEQYF
len: 15; v_gene: TRBV6-5; abundance: -; j_gene: TRBJ1-5; CDR3aa: CASRSGQGSTQPQHF
len: 14; v_gene: TRBV11-2; abundance: -; j_gene: TRBJ1-5; CDR3aa: CASSLESSYQPQHF
len: 14; v_gene: TRBV6-4; abundance: -; j_gene: TRBJ2-2; CDR3aa: CASSLGGSTEELFF
len: 11; v_gene: TRBV12-3/TRBV12-4; abundance: -; j_gene: TRBJ2-7; CDR3aa: CASSGNYEQYF
len: 13; v_gene: TRBV3-1/TRBV3-2; abundance: -; j_gene: TRBJ2-1; CDR3aa: CASSPTVDNEQFF
len: 13; v_gene: TRBV7-2; abundance: -; j_gene: TRBJ2-1; CDR3aa: CASSTTLAGAEFF
len: 13; v_gene: TRBV29-1; abundance: once; j_gene: TRBJ1-1; CDR3aa: CSVSTGEGTEAFF
len: 15; v_gene: TRBV5-6; abundance: -; j_gene: TRBJ2-5; CDR3aa: CASSLGQGAGETQYF
len: 14; v_gene: TRBV3-1/TRBV3-2; abundance: once; j_gene: TRBJ2-5; CDR3aa: CASSQEGRGGTQYF
len: 13; v_gene: TRBV11-2; abundance: few; j_gene: TRBJ1-5; CDR3aa: CASSLVRGQPQHF
len: 16; v_gene: TRBV4-1; abundance: once; j_gene: TRBJ2-7; CDR3aa: CASSQDWGRTLYEQYF
len: 14; v_gene: TRBV29-1; abundance: -; j_gene: TRBJ2-2; CDR3aa: CSVVGTGPTGELFF
len: 15; v_gene: TRBV30; abundance: -; j_gene: TRBJ1-1; CDR3aa: CAWSVSGGGGTEAFF
len: 16; v_gene: TRBV11-2; abundance: -; j_gene: TRBJ1-2; CDR3aa: CASSPPRSEWGYGYTF
len: 12; v_gene: TRBV11-2; abundance: once; j_gene: TRBJ1-2; CDR3aa: CASTPGNHGYTF
len: 16; v_gene: TRBV5-1; abundance: -; j_gene: TRBJ2-3; CDR3aa: CASSLGGQGSTDTQYF
len: 16; v_gene: TRBV2; abundance: -; j_gene: TRBJ1-5; CDR3aa: CASSEAQGMGNQPQHF
len: 16; v_gene: TRBV3-1/TRBV3-2; abundance: -; j_gene: TRBJ1-2; CDR3aa: CASSQANLGQGGGYTF
len: 15; v_gene: TRBV5-4; abundance: -; j_gene: TRBJ1-1; CDR3aa: CASSLAGGIATEAFF
len: 15; v_gene: TRBV2; abundance: few; j_gene: TRBJ1-4; CDR3aa: CASSGQRATNEKLFF
len: 15; v_gene: TRBV5-1; abundance: -; j_gene: TRBJ1-5; CDR3aa: CASSLWGAEDQPQHF
len: 14; v_gene: TRBV5-1; abundance: -; j_gene: TRBJ1-4; CDR3aa: CASSLEGAREKLFF
len: 14; v_gene: TRBV19; abundance: -; j_gene: TRBJ2-7; CDR3aa: CASSIARGVGEQYF
len: 13; v_gene: TRBV2; abundance: -; j_gene: TRBJ2-2; CDR3aa: CASGDWVTGELFF
len: 14; v_gene: TRBV27; abundance: few; j_gene: TRBJ1-2; CDR3aa: CASSPGQGLGGYTF
len: 15; v_gene: TRBV11-1; abundance: once; j_gene: TRBJ2-2; CDR3aa: CASSFLSGPPGELFF
len: 15; v_gene: TRBV19; abundance: -; j_gene: TRBJ2-2; CDR3aa: CASSMTSGATGELFF
len: 14; v_gene: TRBV27; abundance: once; j_gene: TRBJ2-5; CDR3aa: CASSSHNSQETQYF
len: 13; v_gene: TRBV29-1; abundance: -; j_gene: TRBJ1-1; CDR3aa: CSVAGQLNTEAFF